The present entry profiles one T cell receptor beta chain with its context. Its antigen is not known. Germline V gene sequence: CDR1 DFQATT, CDR2 SNEGSKA (reference sequence). V lost 2 bases, J lost 2 bases, and 1 base stayed unmatched. This CDR3 spans 13 amino acids. The sample belongs to a study of T cell repertoires in cytomegalovirus infection. TCRdb reanalysed the reads using MiXCR and keeps one entry per CDR3 protein. The sample carries some 700,000 distinct CDR3 sequences, about a third recorded once. The study's findings and limits: CMV-specific HLA-C-restricted TCR beta clonotypes dominated the ex vivo response. Based on cumulative public TCR beta family frequency, carriers of CMV plus the relevant HLA were identified.

The chain couples TRBV20-1 to TRBJ2-7; TRBD1 aligns across 9 bases. What was sequenced was PBMCs. This TCR came from a human donor in good health (CMV status not recorded). Some clones in this sample may be carry-over from other donors' samples. For the CDR3, the DNA is TGCAGTGCTAGATACAGGGGGCCCTACGAGCAGTACTTC. Amino acids: CSARYRGPYEQYF.